The text below deals with one T cell receptor beta chain. Data came from immunoSEQ multiplex PCR; TCRdb stores just in-frame clones and leaves some out. Of approximately 24,000 clones listed, more than 65% are singletons. This sample stems from a study of OX40 agonist ivuxolimab in advanced cancers. Study context: Ivuxolimab doses were 0.01, 0.1, 0.3, 1.5, 3 or 10 mg/kg every 2 weeks. Dose-escalation patients were diagnosed with hepatocellular carcinoma, melanoma, renal cell cancer or head and neck cancer.

There are 10 residues in the CDR3. Trimming shortened V by 5 bases and J by 7 bases, and 5 bases separated the two germline ends. Per the germline V gene, CDR1 is MNHEY and CDR2 is SMNVEV (reference sequence). This specimen was CD4+ or CD8+ T cells sorted from blood, taken in a trial of the OX40 agonist ivuxolimab. The chain couples TRBV27 to TRBJ1-2; unclear D gene. The receptor comes from an adult with an advanced solid tumor such as melanoma, head and neck, liver or kidney cancer. CDR3 amino acids: CASSSPGYTF. In DNA form, the CDR3 reads TGTGCCAGCAGTAGCCCTGGCTACACCTTC.